These 14 T cell receptor beta chains were sequenced from one sample in a study of blood T cell repertoires in COVID-19. Only in-frame clones appear in the TCRdb table, and some are missing; sequencing was by immunoSEQ multiplex PCR. This table holds some 120,000 clones, 90% found once. Material for sequencing was peripheral blood. These receptors all come from a man aged 55 to 69 with COVID-19, enrolled during active disease.

The genes are TRBV24-1 and TRBJ1-3; no definite D call. From germline, CDR1 is KGHDR and CDR2 SFDVKD. V was trimmed by 4 bases and J by 0 bases, leaving 9 bases between them. The CDR3 loop spans 15 amino acids. CDR3: CATSDRHDSGNTIYF. DNA of the CDR3: TGTGCCACCAGTGACCGACATGACTCTGGAAACACCATATATTTT.

This rearrangement joins TRBV5-6 to TRBJ2-2, with D possibly TRBD1 on 6 matching bases. This CDR3 spans 16 amino acids. Germline CDR1 and CDR2: SGHDT and YYEEEE. The V and J ends lost 4 bases and 1 base respectively, with 14 bases between them. In DNA, the CDR3 is TGTGCCAGCAGCCTTCTACAGGGTATGAACACCGGGGAGCTGTTTTTT. Protein sequence: CASSLLQGMNTGELFF.

V and J are TRBV4-1 and TRBJ2-1; the D gene is possibly TRBD2 (6 bases). Germline V gene sequence: CDR1 MGHRA, CDR2 YSYEKL. V lost 1 base, J lost 0 bases, and 16 bases lay in between. There are 18 residues in the CDR3. Here the CDR3 reads CASSQVSTRENSYNEQFF. The CDR3 DNA follows: TGCGCCAGCAGCCAAGTATCGACCCGGGAGAACTCCTACAATGAGCAGTTCTTC.

The chain links TRBV7-8 to TRBJ2-1; TRBD2 matches 7 bases. Unmatched junction bases numbered 19, after V lost 5 bases and J lost 9 bases. Germline values: CDR1 SGHVS, CDR2 FQNEAQ. This CDR3 contains 17 residues. The CDR3 DNA follows: TGTGCCAGCAGCCCACCGCGGGGCGCGGGAGAGTCTGGTGAGCAGTTCTTC. This sequence encodes CASSPPRGAGESGEQFF.

The CDR3 sequence: CAWSSHPGEEQYF. Written as DNA, the CDR3 is TGTGCCTGGAGTTCCCACCCAGGCGAGGAGCAGTACTTC. The rearrangement links TRBV30 to TRBJ2-7; D gene ambiguous. The CDR3 extends over 13 amino acids. Germline CDR1 and CDR2: GTSNPN and SVGIG (reference sequence). With 2 bases removed from V and 7 bases from J, the gap between germline ends came to 15 bases.

The chain is built from TRBV7-8 and TRBJ1-1; TRBD1 aligns across 8 bases. V lost 5 bases, J lost 4 bases, and 9 bases stayed unmatched. There are 15 residues in the CDR3. Looked up from germline, CDR1 is SGHVS and CDR2 is FQNEAQ. The CDR3 DNA is TGTGCCAGCAGCCACACCCAGGGGGCTGGCACTGAAGCTTTCTTT. Translation gives CASSHTQGAGTEAFF.

J is TRBJ2-7 and V is TRBV2; maybe TRBD2 (5 bases). V lost 6 bases and J lost 6, with 9 bases in between. The CDR3 totals 11 residues. Germline CDR1 SNHLY, CDR2 FYNNEI. CDR3 coding DNA: TGTGCCAGCAGGAGGGCGAGCGAGCAGTACTTC. This codes for CASRRASEQYF.

This chain joins TRBV6-5 and TRBJ2-2, with D perhaps matching TRBD2 (6 bases). The CDR3 sequence is 13 residues long. Trimming pared 8 bases from V and 4 bases from J, leaving 11 bases between. The V gene's germline CDR1 is MNHEY and CDR2 SVGAGI. The CDR3 region has the DNA TGTGCCAGCGCCCGGGGGATCACCGGGGAGCTGTTTTTT. Amino acids: CASARGITGELFF.

The rearrangement uses TRBV24-1 and TRBJ2-2, with D perhaps TRBD1 (6 bases). This CDR3 has 16 residues. The V and J ends lost 3 bases and 5 bases respectively, with 15 bases between them. Germline V gives CDR1 KGHDR, CDR2 SFDVKD. CDR3 protein: CATSDNSRGTTGELFF. The CDR3 DNA is TGTGCCACCAGTGATAATAGCAGGGGTACAACCGGGGAGCTGTTTTTT.

This clone was found once. CDR3 protein: CASSQGGRSKETQYF. DNA for the CDR3: TGTGCCAGCAGCCAAGGAGGGAGATCGAAAGAGACCCAGTACTTC. The rearrangement joins TRBV14 to TRBJ2-5, with a weak D call TRBD2 (5 bases). V dropped 1 base and J dropped 3 bases, with 12 bases sitting between them. The germline V gene has CDR1 SGHDN and CDR2 FVKESK. This CDR3 comprises 15 residues.

The CDR3 is CASSLSGGGSYEQYF. CDR3 coding DNA: TGTGCCAGCAGTTTGTCAGGGGGCGGTTCCTACGAGCAGTACTTC. The rearrangement links TRBV6-5 to TRBJ2-7, with 8 bases lining up with TRBD1. Germline lookup yields CDR1 MNHEY and CDR2 SVGAGI. The length of the CDR3 is 15 residues. V lost 4 bases, J lost 1 base, and 6 bases stayed unmatched.

The V and J genes are TRBV6-1 and TRBJ1-4; D gene unclear. The CDR3 contains 14 residues. Per germline, CDR1 MNHNS and CDR2 SASEGT. Trimming stripped 3 bases from V and 5 bases from J, with 10 bases between. CDR3 amino acids: CASSETIRNEKLFF. In nucleotides, the CDR3 is TGTGCCAGCAGTGAGACAATTAGGAATGAAAAACTGTTTTTT.

V gene TRBV30 combines with J gene TRBJ2-7; maybe TRBD2 (6 bases). Germline V gene sequence: CDR1 GTSNPN, CDR2 SVGIG (reference sequence). This CDR3 contains 11 residues. Trimming cost V 5 bases and J 8 bases, with 13 bases left between them. The CDR3 DNA follows: TGTGCCTGGGATGGGGGGAGCAAGCAGTACTTC. This encodes CAWDGGSKQYF.

The gene calls are TRBV19 and TRBJ2-1, with TRBD2 identical over 12 bases. V was clipped by 5 bases and J by 7 bases; unmatched bases: 6. CDR1 and CDR2 from the germline V gene are LNHDA and SQIVND (reference sequence). This CDR3 spans 15 amino acids. The CDR3 sequence: CASSRLAGVPNEQFF. The CDR3 bases are TGTGCCAGTAGTCGACTAGCGGGAGTCCCAAATGAGCAGTTCTTC.